Below, one T cell receptor (beta chain) is given with its context. Antigen: not known. A much bigger clone sits one base away, suggesting this may be a read error. From germline, CDR1 is PRHDT and CDR2 FYEKMQ (reference sequence). The CDR3 runs to 15 residues. The data are from a study of T cells in Graves' hyperthyroidism and ophthalmopathy. Study-level findings and limits: Ophthalmopathy onset followed model prediction by a median approximately 6.2 months.

Hyperthyroidism patients were newly diagnosed, had disease duration under 2 months, and were aged 18 to 65 years. RNA transcripts yielded amplified TCR beta CDR3 regions. First-round RT-PCR targeting the TCR CDR3 was performed with the HTBI primer set. TCRdb re-analysed the multiplex PCR reads in MiXCR, keeping a single row per CDR3 protein. The table lists roughly 400,000 distinct CDR3 sequences, 15% to 18% of them singletons. Sequencing was done on a sample of blood. The rearrangement joins TRBV13 to TRBJ1-3; D not certain. This TCR was sampled from a woman under 30 with Graves' hyperthyroidism that later progressed to Graves' ophthalmopathy. The CDR3 DNA reads TGTGCCAGCAGTCTTTCACGGACCGGTGGAAACACCCTATATTTT. This translates into CASSLSRTGGNTLYF.